This TCR beta chain was observed in a study of cytomegalovirus exposure and HLA in healthy donors. Points from the study as a whole: V- and J-gene trimming of TCR beta was linked (in a later analysis) to a missense DCLRE1C variant. What TCR beta sequences reportedly achieved was accurate prediction of HLA-A and HLA-B alleles in most subjects.

Germline V CDR1 and CDR2: SGHVS, FQNEAQ. The CDR3 has 14 amino acids. Trimming took 2 bases from V and 9 from J; bases not matched to a gene: 4. Primers included in the PCR were 60 Vbeta and 13 Jbeta primers. The repertoire was sequenced with immunoSEQ multiplex PCR; TCRdb's copy has only in-frame clones and lacks some. The sample spans some 48,000 clones; the ten largest clones claim 5.5% to 7%. Concerning this clone: The antigen is not known.

The TCR was taken from a male donor in good health and CMV-seropositive. The chain links TRBV7-8 to TRBJ1-4; 9 bases fit TRBD1. Material for sequencing was PBMCs. The CDR3 loop reads CASSLPGQGKKLFF. The DNA of the CDR3 is TGTGCCAGCAGCTTACCGGGACAGGGTAAAAAACTGTTTTTT.